This T cell receptor beta chain stems from a study of T cells of healthy individuals. Each CDR3 protein is one row after TCRdb ran MiXCR on the 5' RACE reads. The sample has some 69,000 distinct CDR3 sequences; roughly 16% are singletons. This CDR3 comprises 16 residues. The germline CDR1 and CDR2 sequences are SGHTA and FQGNSA. The V and J ends lost 6 bases and 2 bases, in that order; junction bases with no gene match: 8. The chain has TRBV7-2 and TRBJ2-5; 11 bases are a match to TRBD2. The origin of this receptor is a human donor in good health. The CDR3 DNA is TGTGCCAGCAGATGGTATAGCGGGAGGGCTCAAGAGACCCAGTACTTC. This encodes CASRWYSGRAQETQYF.